Sequencing of this T cell receptor beta chain was carried out in a study of cytomegalovirus exposure and HLA in healthy donors. Findings and caveats of the study: Reported performance of the classifier showed diagnosis of cytomegalovirus status with high specificity and sensitivity.

The germline V gene encodes CDR1 MGHRA and CDR2 YSYEKL. This CDR3 has 15 amino acids. V lost 1 base to trimming and J lost 4 bases, with 13 bases between them. A note on this clone: Its antigen remains unidentified.

Separate from the approximately 700-subject first cohort was the approximately 130-subject validation cohort, to which the donors belonged. Data came from immunoSEQ multiplex PCR; TCRdb stores just in-frame clones and leaves some out. The sample lists some 170,000 clones; approximately 89% were seen once. The chain combines TRBV4-1 with TRBJ1-2; D gene uncertain. Input material: PBMCs. The clonotype originates from a man aged 18 to 35 in good health and CMV-seropositive. CDR3 in DNA: TGCGCCAGCAGCCAAGTGGTCTCGACTGTCTATGGCTACACCTTC. Translation: CASSQVVSTVYGYTF.